This paragraph reports one T cell receptor beta chain. This record belongs to a study of blood T cell repertoires in COVID-19. About the study: From T cells, B-cell-depleted T cells, or PBMCs came the material, which was cDNA or gDNA.

Germline lookup yields CDR1 MNHEY and CDR2 SVGAGI. This CDR3 is 14 amino acids long. The V and J ends lost 6 bases and 4 bases respectively, with 15 bases between them. Original methodology: Amplification of reference gene primers was used by the study to estimate nucleated cell counts. Method: immunoSEQ multiplex PCR; TCRdb's copy keeps in-frame clones and lacks some. V, J and clone size are taken as reported in that table, and D and trimming were inferred from the DNA itself. The sample shows about 210,000 clones, 87% of them seen only once. This TCR was recovered from a man in his 60s who had recovered from COVID-19. The rearrangement uses TRBV6-5 and TRBJ1-1; D possibly corresponds to TRBD1 (5 bases). The sequenced material came from peripheral blood. DNA of the CDR3: TGTGCCAGCAGCCACGGGGGGGAAGGCACTGAAGCTTTCTTT. The encoded protein is CASSHGGEGTEAFF.